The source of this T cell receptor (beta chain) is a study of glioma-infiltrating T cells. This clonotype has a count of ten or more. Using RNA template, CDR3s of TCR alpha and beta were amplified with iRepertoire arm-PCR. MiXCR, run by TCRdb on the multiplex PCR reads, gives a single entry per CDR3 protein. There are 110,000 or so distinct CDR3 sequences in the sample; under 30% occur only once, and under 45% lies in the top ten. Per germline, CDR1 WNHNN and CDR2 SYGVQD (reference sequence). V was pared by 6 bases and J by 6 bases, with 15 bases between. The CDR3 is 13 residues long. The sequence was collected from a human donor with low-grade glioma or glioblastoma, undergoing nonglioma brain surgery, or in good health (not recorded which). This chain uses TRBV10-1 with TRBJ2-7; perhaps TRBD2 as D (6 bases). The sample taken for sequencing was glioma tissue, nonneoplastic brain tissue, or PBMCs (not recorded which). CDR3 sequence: CASSGTQKGEQYF. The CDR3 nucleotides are TGCGCCAGCAGCGGGACTCAAAAAGGCGAGCAGTACTTC.